One sample yielded the 25 T cell receptor beta chains listed below, sequenced in a study of CD8 T cells in ankylosing spondylitis. Study results and caveats: A TCR beta motif of under 10 highly homologous variants appeared characteristic of ankylosing spondylitis blood.

These receptors have no identified antigens. TCRdb re-called the 5' RACE reads with MiXCR, one entry per CDR3 protein. The profile covers about 800,000 distinct CDR3 sequences, with 12% appearing a single time and roughly 0.51% taken by the ten largest. Source material: blood, either unsorted or a sorted T cell fraction (not recorded which). Receptor source: a male donor with ankylosing spondylitis.

This clonotype showed up just a few times. This chain joins TRBV5-4 and TRBJ1-3; D unresolved. Germline V CDR1 and CDR2: SGHNT, YYREEE (reference sequence). Trimming removed 3 bases at V and 0 bases at J, with 10 bases between. The CDR3 extends over 15 amino acids. CDR3 DNA sequence: TGTGCCAGCAGCTCCGGACGAGGCTCTGGAAACACCATATATTTT. Encoded protein: CASSSGRGSGNTIYF.

This clonotype was observed a few times. V is TRBV20-1 and J is TRBJ1-2; D might be TRBD1 (6 bases). The ends were cut back, 5 bases at V and 2 bases at J, with 12 bases in the middle. The CDR3 covers 13 residues. CDR1 and CDR2 (germline): DFQATT, SNEGSKA (reference sequence). The CDR3 nucleotides read TGCAGTGCTTTCCCACAGGGAAACTATGGCTACACCTTC. Protein sequence: CSAFPQGNYGYTF.

V and J are TRBV4-1 and TRBJ2-1, with 7 bases that match TRBD2. Germline V gene sequence: CDR1 MGHRA, CDR2 YSYEKL. J gave up 2 bases and V 2 bases, and 3 bases lay outside the gene matches. The CDR3 runs to 15 residues. DNA for the CDR3: TGCGCCAGCAGCCAACTCGGGACTACCTACAATGAGCAGTTCTTC. It codes for CASSQLGTTYNEQFF.

This clonotype was observed a handful of times. V and J are TRBV10-3 and TRBJ1-3, with a possible D match to TRBD1 (5 bases). The CDR3 runs to 16 residues. Trimming took off 4 bases at V and 0 bases at J, with 13 bases between the two ends. Germline V gene lookup returns CDR1 ENHRY and CDR2 SYGVKD. The CDR3 sequence is CAISGDGASSGNTIYF. For the CDR3, the DNA is TGTGCCATCAGTGGAGACGGGGCGAGCTCTGGAAACACCATATATTTT.

This clonotype has only a few counts. V usage is TRBV7-9 and J usage is TRBJ2-2; D call uncertain. Germline assignment: CDR1 SEHNR and CDR2 FQNEAQ (reference sequence). Trimming pared 4 bases from V and 4 bases from J, leaving 13 bases between. This CDR3 spans 15 amino acids. DNA for the CDR3: TGTGCCAGCAGCTCCAGTTCGGGTGTCACCGGGGAGCTGTTTTTT. Its protein is CASSSSSGVTGELFF.

This clonotype was seen only a few times. The J gene is TRBJ2-2, the V gene TRBV7-9; D is possibly TRBD1 or TRBD2 (7 bases each). Per germline, CDR1 SEHNR and CDR2 FQNEAQ (reference sequence). Trimming removed 5 bases from V and 5 bases from J, with 18 bases in between. The CDR3 spans 16 residues. The CDR3 is CASSTRGRALTGELFF. The CDR3 DNA reads as TGTGCCAGCAGCACCAGGGGGAGGGCTCTGACCGGGGAGCTGTTTTTT.

In this sample, this clonotype turned up many times. This chain uses TRBV7-2 with TRBJ1-6; weak D call: TRBD1 (6 bases). The CDR3 extends over 13 amino acids. The ends were cut back, 2 bases at V and 7 bases at J, with 6 bases in the middle. Germline assignment: CDR1 SGHTA and CDR2 FQGNSA. The CDR3 region is CASSLQGNSPLHF. CDR3 nucleotides: TGTGCCAGCAGCTTACAGGGGAATTCACCCCTCCACTTT.

This chain joins TRBV7-6 and TRBJ2-5; TRBD1 aligns across 8 bases. CDR1 is SGHVS and CDR2 is FNYEAQ in the germline V gene. With V trimmed by 2 bases and J by 2 bases, 7 bases remained unmatched. The CDR3 covers 16 residues. In nucleotides, the CDR3 is TGTGCCAGCAGCTTAAACAGGGGGGTTGGACAAGAGACCCAGTACTTC. Its protein product is CASSLNRGVGQETQYF.

Turning to this clonotype: A clone one base away is much larger, so this may be a read error. The chain links TRBV20-1 to TRBJ2-1, with 8 bases that match TRBD1. This CDR3 is built from 15 residues. V lost 6 bases to trimming and J lost 8 bases; unmatched junction nucleotides: 15. Germline V CDR1 and CDR2: DFQATT, SNEGSKA (reference sequence). CDR3 in amino acids: CSAAEGGQGMDEQFF. The DNA of the CDR3 is TGCAGTGCGGCTGAGGGAGGACAGGGTATGGATGAGCAGTTCTTC.

This chain joins TRBV11-3 and TRBJ2-7, with D possibly matching TRBD1 (5 bases). The CDR3 consists of 13 residues. Germline-derived CDR1 and CDR2 are SGHNT and YENEEA. Trimming stripped 5 bases from V and 6 bases from J, with 14 bases between. The CDR3 DNA follows: TGTGCCAGCAGCCGGCAGGGATTTAGCGAGCAGTACTTC. Its protein product is CASSRQGFSEQYF.

This clonotype has only a few counts. CDR3 residues: CSARTQGAGELFF. CDR3 DNA sequence: TGCAGTGCTAGAACCCAGGGGGCCGGGGAGCTGTTTTTT. The chain employs TRBV20-1 and TRBJ2-2, with 7 bases lining up with TRBD1. Germline V gene sequence: CDR1 DFQATT, CDR2 SNEGSKA (reference sequence). The CDR3 has 13 residues. The V segment lost 2 bases and the J segment 6 bases; nucleotides outside the gene matches: 3.

The chain combines TRBV29-1 with TRBJ2-6, with D possibly matching TRBD1 (6 bases). The CDR3 runs to 15 residues. Between the trimmed V and J ends, which lost 0 bases and 4 bases, there was a span of 10 bases. Per the germline V gene, CDR1 is SQVTM and CDR2 is ANQGSEA. CDR3 loop: CSVEDTGTGANVLTF. The CDR3 DNA reads TGCAGCGTTGAAGATACAGGGACCGGGGCCAACGTCCTGACTTTC. The full variable domain, completed using reference TRBV29-1 and TRBJ2-6, is SAVISQKPSRDICQRGTSLTIQCQVDSQVTMMFWYRQQPGQSLTLIATANQGSEATYESGFVIDKFPISRPNLTFSTLTVSNMSPEDSSIYLCSVEDTGTGANVLTFGAGSRLTVL.

The rearrangement uses TRBV4-1 and TRBJ2-7; 8 nucleotides agree with TRBD2. This CDR3 is built from 15 residues. Trimming took 1 base from V and 6 from J; bases not matched to a gene: 8. Germline V gene data show CDR1 as MGHRA and CDR2 as YSYEKL. The CDR3 DNA follows: TGCGCCAGCAGCCAAGGACGGGGGGGGGTTCTCGAGCAGTACTTC. Its translation: CASSQGRGGVLEQYF.

A few counts support this clonotype. This chain connects TRBV20-1 to TRBJ2-7, with 7 bases aligning to TRBD1. Trimming at V came to 6 bases and at J to 3 bases, leaving 5 bases not matched to a gene. Looked up from germline, CDR1 is DFQATT and CDR2 is SNEGSKA (reference sequence). The CDR3 has 12 residues. CDR3 sequence: CSAKHRGYEQYF. The CDR3 coding sequence is TGCAGTGCCAAGCACAGGGGCTACGAGCAGTACTTC.

This clonotype was detected a few times. The V call is TRBV3-1, the J call TRBJ2-4; D not certain. Trimming stripped 0 bases from V and 3 bases from J, with 12 bases between. Looked up from germline, CDR1 is LGHDT and CDR2 is YNNKEL (reference sequence). This CDR3 contains 16 residues. CDR3 region: CASSQDWSYNKNIQYF. As DNA, the CDR3 is TGTGCCAGCAGCCAAGATTGGTCTTACAACAAAAACATTCAGTACTTC.

This clonotype was counted between two and nine times. The chain couples TRBV20-1 to TRBJ1-5; D gene uncertain. The CDR3 has 16 amino acids. V lost 3 bases and J 0 bases, leaving 15 bases between the germline ends. The germline V gene encodes CDR1 DFQATT and CDR2 SNEGSKA (reference sequence). CDR3 residues: CSARDRRLGSNQPQHF. DNA of the CDR3: TGCAGTGCTAGGGATCGCCGGTTAGGTAGCAATCAGCCCCAGCATTTT.

The chain recombines TRBV6-1 with TRBJ2-3; TRBD1 aligns across 7 bases. After removal of 5 bases from V and 3 bases from J, the junction contained 8 bases not matched to a gene. CDR1 is MNHNS, CDR2 SASEGT, per germline. The CDR3 contains 15 residues. CDR3 coding DNA: TGTGCCAGCAGTCCCAGGGGGTTTAAGACAGATACGCAGTATTTT. This codes for CASSPRGFKTDTQYF.

The V call is TRBV4-2, the J call TRBJ2-1, with TRBD1 matching 10 bases. CDR3 length: 15 amino acids. The V gene end was trimmed by 2 bases and the J gene end by 6 bases; junction bases not matched to a gene: 4. Germline CDR1 is LGHNA and CDR2 is YNFKEQ. CDR3 loop: CASSQLGTGANEQFF. CDR3 coding DNA: TGTGCCAGCAGCCAATTGGGGACAGGGGCCAATGAGCAGTTCTTC.

This clonotype was seen at least ten times. The chain has TRBV12-3 or TRBV12-4 and TRBJ2-7; a weak D match, TRBD2 (6 bases). The V gene lost 5 bases and the J gene lost 0 bases, with 14 bases spanning the gap. The CDR3 length is 15 residues. This CDR3 reads CASSPERVFSYEQYF. The DNA of the CDR3 is TGTGCCAGCAGTCCGGAGCGGGTATTCTCCTACGAGCAGTACTTC.

V and J are TRBV12-3 or TRBV12-4 and TRBJ1-5; D gene unclear. There are 17 residues in the CDR3. The V end was cut by 1 base, the J end by 1 base, with 14 bases between. This chain's CDR3 is CASSLEAGRHSNQPQHF. The DNA of the CDR3 is TGTGCCAGCAGTTTAGAAGCCGGCAGGCACAGCAATCAGCCCCAGCATTTT.

On this clonotype itself: One junction end disagrees with the germline gene, perhaps due to a read error. The V gene is TRBV7-2, the J gene TRBJ2-3, with D perhaps TRBD1 or TRBD2 (6 bases each). The CDR3 totals 17 residues. CDR1 is SGHTA and CDR2 is FQGNSA in the germline V gene. This chain's CDR3 is CSSSWTERGVGTDTQYF. CDR3 coding DNA: TGTTCCAGCAGCTGGACCGAAAGGGGGGTCGGCACAGATACGCAGTATTTT.

The rearrangement joins TRBV6-1 to TRBJ2-3; D could derive from TRBD1 or TRBD2 (7 bases each). CDR3 length: 14 residues. Germline lookup yields CDR1 MNHNS and CDR2 SASEGT. V was cut by 6 bases and J by 2 bases, with 12 bases left in between. Here the CDR3 reads CASSDRDYTDTQYF. The CDR3 DNA is TGTGCCAGCAGCGACAGGGACTACACAGATACGCAGTATTTT.

This clonotype was seen only a few times. The J gene is TRBJ2-5, the V gene TRBV5-1, with 7 positions matching TRBD1. The germline CDR1 and CDR2 sequences are SGHRS and YFSETQ. The trim removed 2 bases at V and 0 bases at J, leaving 4 bases unmatched. The CDR3 has 15 amino acids. The DNA of the CDR3 is TGCGCCAGCAGCTTCGGGACAGCATACCAAGAGACCCAGTACTTC. Translating it yields CASSFGTAYQETQYF.

In its sample, this clonotype was seen a few times. This chain links TRBV5-1 with TRBJ2-5; D not resolved. CDR1 and CDR2 from the germline V gene are SGHRS and YFSETQ. Trimming stripped 0 bases from V and 4 bases from J, with 13 bases between. The CDR3 is 15 residues long. CDR3 protein: CASSLVSLGLETQYF. CDR3 nucleotide sequence: TGCGCCAGCAGCTTGGTGTCGTTGGGTTTAGAGACCCAGTACTTC.

This clonotype was seen repeatedly, ten times or more. J is TRBJ2-1 and V is TRBV11-1, with 7 positions matching TRBD2. The CDR3 sequence is 16 residues long. In germline, CDR1 is SGHAT, CDR2 FQDESV (reference sequence). V lost 1 base, J lost 6 bases, and 9 bases stayed unmatched. The CDR3 loop is CASSLGGTMRANEQFF. In DNA, the CDR3 is TGTGCCAGCAGCTTAGGAGGGACTATGCGTGCCAATGAGCAGTTCTTC.